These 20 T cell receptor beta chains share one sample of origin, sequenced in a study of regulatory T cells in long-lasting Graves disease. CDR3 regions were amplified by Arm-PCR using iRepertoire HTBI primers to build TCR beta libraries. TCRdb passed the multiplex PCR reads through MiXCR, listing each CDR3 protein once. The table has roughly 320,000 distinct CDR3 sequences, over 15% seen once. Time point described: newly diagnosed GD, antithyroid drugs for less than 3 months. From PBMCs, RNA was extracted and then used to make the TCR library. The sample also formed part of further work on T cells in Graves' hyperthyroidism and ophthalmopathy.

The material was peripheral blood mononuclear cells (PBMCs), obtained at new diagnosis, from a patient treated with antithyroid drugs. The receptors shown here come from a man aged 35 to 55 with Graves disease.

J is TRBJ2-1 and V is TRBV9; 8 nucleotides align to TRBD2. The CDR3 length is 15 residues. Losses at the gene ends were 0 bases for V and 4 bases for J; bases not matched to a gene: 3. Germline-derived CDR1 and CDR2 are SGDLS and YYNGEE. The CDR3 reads CASSVASGGYNEQFF. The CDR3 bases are TGTGCCAGCAGCGTAGCCAGCGGGGGATACAATGAGCAGTTCTTC.

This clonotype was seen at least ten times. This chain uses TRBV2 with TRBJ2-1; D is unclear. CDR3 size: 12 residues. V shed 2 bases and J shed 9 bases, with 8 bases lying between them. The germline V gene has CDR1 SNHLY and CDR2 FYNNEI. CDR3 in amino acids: CASSETRPEQFF. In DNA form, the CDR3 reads TGTGCCAGCAGTGAAACCCGCCCTGAGCAGTTCTTC.

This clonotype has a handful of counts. The CDR3 nucleotides read TGTGCCAGCAGCTTGGTTTCGTCCACCTACGAGCAGTACTTC. Translated: CASSLVSSTYEQYF. V usage is TRBV5-4 and J usage is TRBJ2-7; D unresolved. Trimming stripped 0 bases from V and 2 bases from J, with 9 bases between. CDR1 and CDR2 (germline): SGHNT, YYREEE (reference sequence). The CDR3 runs 14 residues.

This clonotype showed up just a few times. The CDR3 reads CASTSGQFGYTF. Written as DNA, the CDR3 is TGTGCCAGCACCAGCGGACAGTTTGGCTACACCTTC. The chain uses TRBV2 and TRBJ1-2, with D tentatively TRBD1 (6 bases). The CDR3 is 12 residues long. V gave up 7 bases and J gave up 7 bases, with 13 bases separating them. CDR1 SNHLY and CDR2 FYNNEI come from the germline V gene.

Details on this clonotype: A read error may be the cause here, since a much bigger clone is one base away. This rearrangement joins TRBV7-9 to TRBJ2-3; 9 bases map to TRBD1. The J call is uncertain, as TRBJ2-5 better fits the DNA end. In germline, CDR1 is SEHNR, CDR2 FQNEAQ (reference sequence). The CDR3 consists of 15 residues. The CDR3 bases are TGTGCCAGCAGCTGGCAGGGACAGGGTTCGGGGACCCAGTACTTC. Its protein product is CASSWQGQGSGTQYF.

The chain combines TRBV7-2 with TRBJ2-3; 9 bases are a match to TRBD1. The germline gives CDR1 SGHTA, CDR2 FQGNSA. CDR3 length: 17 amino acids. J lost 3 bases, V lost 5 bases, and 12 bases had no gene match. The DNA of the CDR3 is TGTGCCAGCAGCCTAGGGCCGACAGGGGGGGTGACAGATACGCAGTATTTT. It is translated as CASSLGPTGGVTDTQYF. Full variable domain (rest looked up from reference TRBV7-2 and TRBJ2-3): GAGVSQSPSNKVTEKGKDVELRCDPISGHTALYWYRQSLGQGLEFLIYFQGNSAPDKSGLPSDRFSAERTGGSVSTLTIQRTQQEDSAVYLCASSLGPTGGVTDTQYFGPGTRLTVL.

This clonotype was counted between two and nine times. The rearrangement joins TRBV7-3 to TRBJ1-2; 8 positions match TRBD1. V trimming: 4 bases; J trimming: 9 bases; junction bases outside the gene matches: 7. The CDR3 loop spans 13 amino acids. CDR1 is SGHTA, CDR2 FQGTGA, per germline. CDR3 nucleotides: TGTGCCAGCAGCTCTGGACAGGGCAGTAGCTACACCTTC. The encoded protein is CASSSGQGSSYTF.

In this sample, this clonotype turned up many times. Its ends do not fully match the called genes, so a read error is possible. The CDR3 here is CASRRTGARTDTQYF. The CDR3, as DNA: TGCGCCAGCAGACGGACAGGGGCCCGCACAGATACGCAGTATTTT. This chain connects TRBV6-1 to TRBJ2-3; TRBD1 matches 9 bases. Germline V CDR1 and CDR2: MNHNS, SASEGT. This CDR3 is 15 amino acids long.

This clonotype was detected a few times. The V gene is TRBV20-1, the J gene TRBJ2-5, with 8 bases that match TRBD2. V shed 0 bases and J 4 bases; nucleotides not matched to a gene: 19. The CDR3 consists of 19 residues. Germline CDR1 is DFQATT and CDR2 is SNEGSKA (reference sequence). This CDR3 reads CSARDVAAGDLVVAETQYF. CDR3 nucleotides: TGCAGTGCTAGAGATGTGGCAGCGGGGGATTTGGTCGTCGCAGAGACCCAGTACTTC.

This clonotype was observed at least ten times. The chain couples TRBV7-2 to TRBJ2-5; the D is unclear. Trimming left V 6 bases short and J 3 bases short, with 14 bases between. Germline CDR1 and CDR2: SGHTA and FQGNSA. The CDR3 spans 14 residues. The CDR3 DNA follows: TGTGCCAGCAGACCCGGCCCCTATGAAGAGACCCAGTACTTC. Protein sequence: CASRPGPYEETQYF.

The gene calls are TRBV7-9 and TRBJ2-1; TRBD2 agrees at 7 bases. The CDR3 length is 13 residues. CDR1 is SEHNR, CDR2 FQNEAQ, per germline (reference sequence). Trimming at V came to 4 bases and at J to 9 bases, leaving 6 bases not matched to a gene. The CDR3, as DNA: TGTGCCAGCAGCTATACTAGCGAAGGTGAGCAGTTCTTC. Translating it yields CASSYTSEGEQFF.

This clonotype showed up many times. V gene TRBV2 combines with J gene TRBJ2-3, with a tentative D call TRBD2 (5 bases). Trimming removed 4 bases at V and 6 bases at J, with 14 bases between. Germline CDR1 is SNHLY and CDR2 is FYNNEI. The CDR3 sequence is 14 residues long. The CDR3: CASSVGVEPDTQYF. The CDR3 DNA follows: TGTGCCAGCAGTGTCGGGGTGGAGCCCGATACGCAGTATTTT.

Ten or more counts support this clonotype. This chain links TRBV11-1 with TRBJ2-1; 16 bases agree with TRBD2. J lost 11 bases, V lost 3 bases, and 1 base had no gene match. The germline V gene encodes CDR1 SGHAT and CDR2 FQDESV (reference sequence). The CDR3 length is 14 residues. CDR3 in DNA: TGTGCCAGCAGCTTGGGACTAGCGGGGGGGCAGCAGTTCTTC. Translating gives CASSLGLAGGQQFF. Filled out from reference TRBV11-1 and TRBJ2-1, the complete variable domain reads EAEVAQSPRYKITEKSQAVAFWCDPISGHATLYWYRQILGQGPELLVQFQDESVVDDSQLPKDRFSAERLKGVDSTLKIQPAELGDSAMYLCASSLGLAGGQQFFGPGTRLTVL.

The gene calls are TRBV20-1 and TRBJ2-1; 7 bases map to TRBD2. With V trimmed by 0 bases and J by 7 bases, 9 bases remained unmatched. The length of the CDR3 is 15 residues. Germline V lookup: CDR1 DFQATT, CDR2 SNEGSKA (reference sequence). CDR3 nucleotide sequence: TGCAGTGCTAGAGATCCGGGGGGAAAAGGGAATGAGCAGTTCTTC. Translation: CSARDPGGKGNEQFF.

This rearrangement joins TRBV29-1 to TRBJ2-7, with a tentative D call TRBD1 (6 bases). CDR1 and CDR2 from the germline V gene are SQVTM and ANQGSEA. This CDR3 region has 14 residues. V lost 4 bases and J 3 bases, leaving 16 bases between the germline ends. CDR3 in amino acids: CSVGGISDSYEQYF. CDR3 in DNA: TGCAGCGTTGGGGGCATTTCGGACAGCTACGAGCAGTACTTC.

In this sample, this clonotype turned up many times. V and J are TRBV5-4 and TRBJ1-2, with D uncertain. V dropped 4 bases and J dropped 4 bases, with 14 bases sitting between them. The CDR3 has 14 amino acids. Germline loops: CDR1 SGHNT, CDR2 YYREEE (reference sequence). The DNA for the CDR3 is TGTGCCAGCAGCGCGAGGGAATTTCGCTATGGCTACACCTTC. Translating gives CASSAREFRYGYTF.

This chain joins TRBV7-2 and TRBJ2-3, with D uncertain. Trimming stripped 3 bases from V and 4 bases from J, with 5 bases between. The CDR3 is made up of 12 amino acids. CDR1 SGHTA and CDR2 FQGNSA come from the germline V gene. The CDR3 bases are TGTGCCAGCAGCTTGTACTCAGATACGCAGTATTTT. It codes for CASSLYSDTQYF.

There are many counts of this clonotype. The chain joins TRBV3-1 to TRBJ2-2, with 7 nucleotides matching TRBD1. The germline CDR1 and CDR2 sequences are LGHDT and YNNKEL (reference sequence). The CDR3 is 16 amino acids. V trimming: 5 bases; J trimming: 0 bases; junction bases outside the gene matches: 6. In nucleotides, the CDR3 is TGTGCCAGCAGCGACGGACAGGTCGCGAACACCGGGGAGCTGTTTTTT. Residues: CASSDGQVANTGELFF.

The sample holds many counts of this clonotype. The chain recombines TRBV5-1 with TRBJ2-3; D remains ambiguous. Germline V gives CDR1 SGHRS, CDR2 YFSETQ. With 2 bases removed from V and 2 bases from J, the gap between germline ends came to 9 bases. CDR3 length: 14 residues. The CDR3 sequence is CASSFTPSTDTQYF. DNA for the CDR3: TGCGCCAGCAGCTTTACGCCCTCCACAGATACGCAGTATTTT.

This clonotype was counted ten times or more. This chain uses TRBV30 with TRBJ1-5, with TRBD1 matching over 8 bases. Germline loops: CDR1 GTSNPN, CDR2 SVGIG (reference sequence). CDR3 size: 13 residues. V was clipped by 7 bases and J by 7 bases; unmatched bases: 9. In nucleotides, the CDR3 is TGTGCCTTCGCCGGACAGGGAGGGCAGCCCCAGCATTTT. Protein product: CAFAGQGGQPQHF.